This T cell receptor beta chain stems from a study of OX40 agonist ivuxolimab in advanced cancers. Sequenced by immunoSEQ multiplex PCR; TCRdb stores in-frame clones only, minus some. The data show about 56,000 clones, around 90% seen once. Germline lookup yields CDR1 SGHRS and CDR2 YFSETQ. The CDR3 extends over 14 amino acids. Deletions cut 2 bases from V and 0 bases from J, with 9 bases between. The receptor comes from an adult with an advanced solid tumor such as melanoma, head and neck, liver or kidney cancer. The source material was CD4+ or CD8+ T cells sorted from blood, sampled in a trial of the OX40 agonist ivuxolimab. V and J are TRBV5-1 and TRBJ2-7; a weak D match, TRBD2 (6 bases). This CDR3 reads CASSFHSGSYEQYF. In DNA form, the CDR3 reads TGCGCCAGCAGCTTTCATAGCGGCTCCTACGAGCAGTACTTC.